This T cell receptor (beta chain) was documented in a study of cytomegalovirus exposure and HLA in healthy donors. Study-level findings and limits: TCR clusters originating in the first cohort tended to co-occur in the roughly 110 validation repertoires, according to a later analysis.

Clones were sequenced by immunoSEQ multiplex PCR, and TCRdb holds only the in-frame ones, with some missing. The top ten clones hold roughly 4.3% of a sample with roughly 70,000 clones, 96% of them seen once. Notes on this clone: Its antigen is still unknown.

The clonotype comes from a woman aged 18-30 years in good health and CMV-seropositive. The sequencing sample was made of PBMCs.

CDR3 in DNA: TGTGCCAGCAGTTACAACTCCTACAATGAGCAGTTCTTC. Residues: CASSYNSYNEQFF. The chain employs TRBV27 and TRBJ2-1; no reliable D call. Germline values: CDR1 MNHEY, CDR2 SMNVEV (reference sequence). CDR3 length equals 13 residues. Trimming removed 4 bases from V and 0 bases from J, with 4 bases in between.